This T cell receptor beta chain was identified during a study of monozygotic twins with cystic fibrosis. In the study overall: Roughly 3 micrograms of fragmented DNA underwent around 14 PCR cycles for library preparation.

General study points: Co-twins had the most similar V usage for 13 of 16 pairs, J for 8. Monozygotic CF twin pairs shared significantly more nucleotide-identical clonotypes than unrelated CF individuals did. The repertoire was suggested to be naive-dominated, clonality median around 0.01.

Generated by immunoSEQ multiplex PCR, the TCRdb table keeps only in-frame clones and is missing some. The sample includes 17,000 or so clones, around 96% of them seen just once. A remark on this clone: Its antigen is as yet unknown.

This CDR3 is 15 amino acids long. Trimming removed 4 bases from V and 0 bases from J, with 11 bases in between. The germline gives CDR1 MNHNY, CDR2 SVGAGI (reference sequence). Sequencing was performed on blood. The chain couples TRBV6-6 to TRBJ2-3; D is ambiguous. This TCR was sampled from a girl aged 2 to 10 with cystic fibrosis. Written as DNA, the CDR3 is TGTGCCAGCAGTTCACACACAACTAGCACAGATACGCAGTATTTT. Its translation is CASSSHTTSTDTQYF.